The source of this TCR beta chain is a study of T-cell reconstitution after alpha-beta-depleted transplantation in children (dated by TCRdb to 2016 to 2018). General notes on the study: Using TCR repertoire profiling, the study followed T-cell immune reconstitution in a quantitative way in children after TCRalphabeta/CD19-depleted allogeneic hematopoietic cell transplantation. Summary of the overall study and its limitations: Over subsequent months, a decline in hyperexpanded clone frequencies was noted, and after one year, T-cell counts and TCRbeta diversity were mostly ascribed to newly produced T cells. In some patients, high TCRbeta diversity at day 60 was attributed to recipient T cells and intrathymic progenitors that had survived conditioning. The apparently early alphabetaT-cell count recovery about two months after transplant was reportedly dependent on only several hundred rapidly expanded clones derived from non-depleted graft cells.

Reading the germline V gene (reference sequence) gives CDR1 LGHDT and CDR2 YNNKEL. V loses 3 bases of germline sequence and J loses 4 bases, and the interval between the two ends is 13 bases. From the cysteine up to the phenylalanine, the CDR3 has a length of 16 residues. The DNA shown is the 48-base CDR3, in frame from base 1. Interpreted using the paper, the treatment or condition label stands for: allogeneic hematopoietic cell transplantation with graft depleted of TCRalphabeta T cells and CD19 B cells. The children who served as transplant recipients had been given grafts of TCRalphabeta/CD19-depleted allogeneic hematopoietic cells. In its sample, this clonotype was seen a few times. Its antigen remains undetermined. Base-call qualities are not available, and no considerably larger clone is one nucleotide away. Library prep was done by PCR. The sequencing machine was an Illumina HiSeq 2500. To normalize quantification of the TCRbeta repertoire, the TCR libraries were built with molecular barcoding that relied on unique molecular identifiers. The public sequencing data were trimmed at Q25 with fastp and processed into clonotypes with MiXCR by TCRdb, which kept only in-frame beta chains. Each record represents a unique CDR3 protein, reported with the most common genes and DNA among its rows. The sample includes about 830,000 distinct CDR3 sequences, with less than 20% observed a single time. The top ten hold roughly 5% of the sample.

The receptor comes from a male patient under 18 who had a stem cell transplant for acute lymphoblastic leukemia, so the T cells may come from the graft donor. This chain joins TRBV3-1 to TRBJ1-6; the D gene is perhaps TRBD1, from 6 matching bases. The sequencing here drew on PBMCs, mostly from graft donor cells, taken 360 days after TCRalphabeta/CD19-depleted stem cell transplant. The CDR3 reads CASSQTGRLYNSPLHF. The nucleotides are TGTGCCAGCAGCCAGACAGGACGGCTTTATAATTCACCCCTCCACTTT.